This T cell receptor (beta chain) was identified during a study of T cells in Graves' hyperthyroidism and ophthalmopathy. Study conclusions and caveats: Blood samples included most of the expanded thyroid clonotypes exceeding 0.001.

Remarks on this clonotype: The target antigen is unknown.

Amplification yielded TCR beta CDR3 regions, with RNA transcripts as the source. An initial round of RT-PCR targeting the TCR CDR3 relied on the HTBI primer set. TCRdb fed the multiplex PCR reads into MiXCR, producing one record per CDR3 protein. The sample contains about 840,000 distinct CDR3 sequences, around 39% of which appear only once. Patients were aged 18 to 65, had disease duration under 2 months, and had newly diagnosed hyperthyroidism. Sequencing input: blood. This TCR came from a man aged 18-30 years with Graves' hyperthyroidism.

CDR3 region: CSARGGTGSSYEQYF. The CDR3 DNA follows: TGCAGTGCTAGAGGTGGGACAGGGAGCTCCTACGAGCAGTACTTC. This sequence joins TRBV20-1 and TRBJ2-7, with TRBD1 matching 9 bases. CDR3 length equals 15 residues. Germline CDR1 DFQATT, CDR2 SNEGSKA (reference sequence). V lost 1 base to trimming and J lost 0 bases; unmatched junction nucleotides: 4.